A selection of T cell receptor beta chains follows, all from one sample in a study of T cells in tumors after PD-1 blockade. TCRdb's copy holds only in-frame clones and misses some; the assay was immunoSEQ multiplex PCR. This sample yields under 75,000 clones, of which about 74% are seen a single time; around 5% belongs to the top ten. Sequenced here: PBMCs, sampled after anti-PD-1 treatment. These receptors all come from a human donor with basal cell carcinoma. CDR3s include the opening cysteine and the closing phenylalanine or tryptophan.

TRBJ1-2 | TRBV5-1 | CASSSPGGGNYGYTF
TRBJ1-2 | TRBV6-5 | CASSSAARGGGYTF
TRBJ1-1 | TRBV12-3/TRBV12-4 | CASSLGTPEAFF
TRBJ1-1 | TRBV5-1 | CASSYLTGTAEAFF
TRBJ2-1 | TRBV12-3/TRBV12-4 | CASSTQGTEQFF
TRBJ1-5 | TRBV28 | CASSPVQGSNQPQHF
TRBJ2-2 | TRBV30 | CAWSQGLAGGRGGELFF
TRBJ2-7 | TRBV30 | CAWSDSVYYEQYF
TRBJ2-6 | TRBV11-3 | CASSPGTGAPSGANVLTF
TRBJ2-7 | TRBV5-1 | CASSLGQGLYEQYF
TRBJ1-2 | TRBV5-4 | CASSGPGQGFYGYTF
TRBJ2-7 | TRBV30 | CAWSVSLAGGREQYF
TRBJ2-7 | TRBV6-1 | CASRDGDSYEQYF
TRBJ1-5 | TRBV6-1 | CASSEGWGGNQPQHF
TRBJ2-3 | TRBV7-9 | CASSLVGGQVYTDTQYF
TRBJ2-5 | TRBV7-8 | CASQGGAGVERETQYF
TRBJ1-1 | TRBV29-1 | CSATVGHTEAFF
TRBJ2-1 | TRBV18 | CASSETGRQQFF
TRBJ1-2 | TRBV2 | CASRSFDSNYGYTF
TRBJ2-3 | TRBV18 | CASSPLGGTTDTQYF
TRBJ1-3 | TRBV5-4 | CASSLGRPAGNTIYF
TRBJ2-1 | TRBV5-4 | CASSFTAGTGGNEQFF
TRBJ1-2 | TRBV5-4 | CASSLDLAGADYGYTF
TRBJ2-7 | TRBV13 | CASSLGTGTLRSEQYF
TRBJ2-1 | TRBV2 | CASSRLAGDYNEQFF
TRBJ2-7 | TRBV6-5 | CASTAGHPYEQYF
TRBJ1-1 | TRBV5-1 | CASSLERTALRTEAFF
TRBJ2-5 | TRBV6-5 | CASSSFGGAYQETQYF
TRBJ1-6 | TRBV7-8 | CASSPQVFVTPLHF
TRBJ2-7 | TRBV19 | CASNDRGEQYF
TRBJ2-1 | TRBV7-8 | CASSRGEFWRGGPNEQFF
TRBJ1-2 | TRBV5-6 | CASSPGLYNYGYTF
TRBJ2-1 | TRBV19 | CASSIFTGAHEQFF
TRBJ2-2 | TRBV5-4 | CASRGGTRANTGELFF
TRBJ2-3 | TRBV14 | CASSQDRGGVFRDTQYF
TRBJ2-1 | TRBV10-3 | CAIMNDGTGSYNEQFF
TRBJ2-2 | TRBV2 | CASSETVQHTGELFF
TRBJ1-1 | TRBV7-9 | CASSSGQPNTEAFF
TRBJ2-3 | TRBV3-1/TRBV3-2 | CASSQDWAGLTTDTQYF
TRBJ2-1 | TRBV11-3 | CASSLGGLAGGWSSYNEQFF
TRBJ1-2 | TRBV30 | CAWSVHDSNYGYTF
TRBJ1-1 | TRBV30 | CAWRDRGRAEAFF
TRBJ2-7 | TRBV5-1 | CASSYGQSEQYF
TRBJ2-1 | TRBV14 | CASSPRRAGGLDEQFF
TRBJ1-3 | TRBV11-2 | CASSLGGLGAFSGNTIYF
TRBJ1-4 | TRBV30 | CAWTRGDEKLFF
TRBJ2-1 | TRBV6-1 | CASSELAGGPGAKYNEQFF
TRBJ2-7 | TRBV2 | CASNRDGYEQYF
TRBJ2-1 | TRBV11-3 | CASSSRGGSSSYNEQFF
TRBJ1-5 | TRBV6-1 | CASSEWWTSGQPQHF
TRBJ1-2 | TRBV6-5 | CASSYTTGINYGYTF
TRBJ1-2 | TRBV28 | CASSSAGDYGYTF
TRBJ2-5 | TRBV4-1 | CASSQEGLAGVETQYF
TRBJ2-3 | TRBV19 | CASRDRGADTQYF
TRBJ2-7 | TRBV7-2 | CASSLGAGGSYEQYF